The T cell receptor (beta chain) under discussion was sequenced for a study of OX40 agonist ivuxolimab in advanced cancers. Whole-study context: Those treated in dose escalation had hepatocellular carcinoma, melanoma, renal cell cancer or head and neck cancer.

Notes on the study in general: Low normalized T-cell clonal expansion was additionally recorded for some nonresponders. Expanded clones tended on average to be more numerous among CD8+ T cells than CD4+.

TCRdb's table, derived via immunoSEQ multiplex PCR, lists solely in-frame clones and lacks some. The sample carries 45,000 to 55,000 clones, 94% recorded once. Note on this clone: Antigen: not known.

The receptor comes from an adult with an advanced solid tumor such as melanoma, head and neck, liver or kidney cancer. The sample was CD4+ or CD8+ T cells sorted from blood, taken in a trial of the OX40 agonist ivuxolimab.

The CDR3 region is CASSFATGLEAFF. The CDR3 bases are TGTGCCAGCAGTTTTGCAACAGGGTTAGAAGCTTTCTTT. This chain joins TRBV28 and TRBJ1-1; a possible D gene is TRBD1 (6 bases). V was clipped by 3 bases and J by 8 bases, with 13 bases between them. CDR3 length equals 13 residues. In germline, CDR1 is MDHEN, CDR2 SYDVKM.